This T cell receptor beta chain was profiled in a study of metastatic and nonmetastatic thyroid tumors. Study overall: Both malignant and benign thyroid patients supplied peripheral blood and tumor or nodule tissue samples, across which the repertoires of these patients were then compared.

This clone was found a few times. What it binds is unknown. CDR1 MDHEN and CDR2 SYDVKM come from the germline V gene. CDR3 length equals 12 residues. V was shortened by 9 bases and J by 2 bases, with 10 bases between the two germline ends. Study-level results: Relative to benign nodules, malignant thyroid tumors were reportedly characterized by significantly elevated TCR beta diversity in blood and tumor.

All patients reached thyroid surgery having received no treatment beforehand. MiXCR was used by TCRdb to re-call the PCR reads. The table shows fewer than 25,000 clones, with 20% to 30% occurring only once. This chain joins TRBV28 and TRBJ1-2, with a weak D call TRBD1 (5 bases). This TCR came from a male donor with papillary thyroid cancer or a benign thyroid nodule (not recorded which). Some clones in this sample may be carry-over from other donors' samples. Sequencing used blood. The DNA of the CDR3 is TGTGCCAGTGGGACCGCCAACTATGGCTACACCTTC. It codes for CASGTANYGYTF.